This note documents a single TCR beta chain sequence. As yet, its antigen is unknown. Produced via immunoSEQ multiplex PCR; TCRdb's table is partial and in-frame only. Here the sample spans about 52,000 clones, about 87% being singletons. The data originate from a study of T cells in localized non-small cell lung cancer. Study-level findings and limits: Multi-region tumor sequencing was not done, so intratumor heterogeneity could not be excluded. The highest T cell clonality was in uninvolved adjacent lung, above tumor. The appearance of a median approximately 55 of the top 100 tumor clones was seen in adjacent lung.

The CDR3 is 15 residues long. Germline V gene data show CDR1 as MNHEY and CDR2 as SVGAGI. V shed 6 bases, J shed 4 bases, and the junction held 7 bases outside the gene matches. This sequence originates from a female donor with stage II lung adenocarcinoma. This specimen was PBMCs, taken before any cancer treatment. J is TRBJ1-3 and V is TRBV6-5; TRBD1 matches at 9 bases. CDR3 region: CASSRGTGSGNTIYF. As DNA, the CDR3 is TGTGCCAGCAGCCGCGGGACAGGGTCAGGAAACACCATATATTTT.